Given below is one T cell receptor (beta chain) in context. No antigen is known for it. The method was immunoSEQ multiplex PCR; TCRdb's version includes in-frame clones alone and lacks a portion of them. Here the sample spans some 2 million clones, around 95% being singletons. The record originates from a study of shared clonotypes between healthy human individuals. Study information: For every donor, three CD4 naive, three CD4 memory, two CD8 naive and one CD8 memory plates were used.

The healthy adult donors were HIV-negative and reported no recent acute infections or vaccinations. Notes on the study in general: Generation of non-shared clonotypes was less probable than generation of clonotypes shared by all four donors.

Per germline, CDR1 WSHSY and CDR2 SAAADI. The CDR3 is 15 amino acids. J was trimmed by 8 bases and V by 0 bases; bases with no gene match: 9. Sequenced material: naive CD4+ T cells sorted from blood. The sample's subset: CD45RA+ positively selected. This receptor was taken from a man aged 18 to 35 in good health. The rearrangement links TRBV10-2 to TRBJ1-2; 7 bases fit TRBD1. The CDR3 sequence: CASSESRDRVSGYTF. In DNA form, the CDR3 reads TGCGCCAGCAGTGAGTCTCGTGACAGGGTGAGCGGCTACACCTTC.